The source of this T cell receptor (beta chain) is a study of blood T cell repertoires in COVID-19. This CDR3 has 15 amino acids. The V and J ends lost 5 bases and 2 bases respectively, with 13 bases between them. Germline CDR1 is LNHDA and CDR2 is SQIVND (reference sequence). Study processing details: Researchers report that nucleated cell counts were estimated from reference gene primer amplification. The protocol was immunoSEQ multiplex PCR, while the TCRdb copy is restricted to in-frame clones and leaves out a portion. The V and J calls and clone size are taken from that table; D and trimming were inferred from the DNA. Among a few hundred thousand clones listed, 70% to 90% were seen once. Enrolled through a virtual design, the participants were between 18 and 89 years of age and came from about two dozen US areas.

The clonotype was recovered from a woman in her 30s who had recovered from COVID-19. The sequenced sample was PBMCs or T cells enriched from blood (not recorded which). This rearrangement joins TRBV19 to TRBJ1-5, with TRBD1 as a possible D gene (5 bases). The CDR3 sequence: CASSPQGLGNQPQHF. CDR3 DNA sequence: TGTGCCAGTAGTCCCCAGGGTCTGGGCAATCAGCCCCAGCATTTT.